Sequencing of this T cell receptor (beta chain) was carried out in a study of blood T cells in healthy people across ages. General study points: A roughly linear fall in TCR beta diversity per million T cells was seen with increasing age. The diversity estimates, figures obtained from one million T cells, were considered underestimates.

The CDR3 sequence is 14 residues long. Germline V CDR1 and CDR2: SQVTM, ANQGSEA. Unmatched junction bases numbered 6, after V lost 3 bases and J lost 6 bases. As concerns this clonotype: The antigen is not known.

A J-beta primer mix and a sample-barcoded 5' primer were used in a second PCR of roughly 6 to 12 cycles. TCRdb re-derived calls from the 5' RACE reads in MiXCR, one entry per CDR3 protein. The sample lists 780,000 or so distinct CDR3 sequences; about 56% were seen once. The chain links TRBV29-1 to TRBJ2-1; TRBD1 aligns across 9 bases. The sequenced sample was blood. This TCR came from a man aged 40-49 years in good health. CDR3 protein: CSVDADRGINEQFF. CDR3 DNA: TGCAGCGTTGATGCGGACAGGGGAATCAATGAGCAGTTCTTC.